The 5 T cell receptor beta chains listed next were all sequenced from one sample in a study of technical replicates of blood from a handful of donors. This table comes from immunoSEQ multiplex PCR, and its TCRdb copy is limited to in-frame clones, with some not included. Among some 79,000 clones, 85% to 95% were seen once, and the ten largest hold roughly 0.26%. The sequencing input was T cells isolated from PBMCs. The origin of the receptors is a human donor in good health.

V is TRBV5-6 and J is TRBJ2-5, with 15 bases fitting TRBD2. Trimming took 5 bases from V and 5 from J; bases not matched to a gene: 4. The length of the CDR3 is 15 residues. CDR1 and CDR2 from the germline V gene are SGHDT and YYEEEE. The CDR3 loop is CASSRTSGREETQYF. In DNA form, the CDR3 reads TGTGCCAGCAGTCGGACTAGCGGGAGGGAGGAGACCCAGTACTTC. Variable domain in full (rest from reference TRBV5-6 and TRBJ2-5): DAGVTQSPTHLIKTRGQQVTLRCSPKSGHDTVSWYQQALGQGPQFIFQYYEEEERQRGNFPDRFSGHQFPNYSSELNVNALLLGDSALYLCASSRTSGREETQYFGPGTRLLVL.

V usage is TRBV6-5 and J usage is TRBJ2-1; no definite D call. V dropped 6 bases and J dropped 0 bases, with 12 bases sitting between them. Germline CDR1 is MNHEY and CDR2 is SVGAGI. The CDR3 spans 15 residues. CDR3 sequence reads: CASRPSGSSYNEQFF. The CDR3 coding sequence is TGTGCCAGCAGGCCCTCAGGAAGCTCCTACAATGAGCAGTTCTTC.

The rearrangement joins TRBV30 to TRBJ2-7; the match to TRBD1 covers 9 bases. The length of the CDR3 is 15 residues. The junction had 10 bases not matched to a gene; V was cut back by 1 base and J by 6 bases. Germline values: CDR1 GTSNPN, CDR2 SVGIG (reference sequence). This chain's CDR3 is CAWSGIQGARGEQYF. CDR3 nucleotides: TGTGCCTGGAGTGGAATACAGGGGGCCCGAGGCGAGCAGTACTTC.

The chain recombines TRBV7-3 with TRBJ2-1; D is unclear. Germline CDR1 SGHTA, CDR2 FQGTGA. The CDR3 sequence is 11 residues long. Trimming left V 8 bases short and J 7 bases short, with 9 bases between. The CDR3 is CASGKQNEQFF. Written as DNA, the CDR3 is TGTGCCAGCGGAAAACAGAATGAGCAGTTCTTC. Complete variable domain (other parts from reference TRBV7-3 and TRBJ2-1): GAGVSQTPSNKVTEKGKYVELRCDPISGHTALYWYRQSLGQGPEFLIYFQGTGAADDSGLPNDRFFAVRPEGSVSTLKIQRTERGDSAVYLCASGKQNEQFFGPGTRLTVL.

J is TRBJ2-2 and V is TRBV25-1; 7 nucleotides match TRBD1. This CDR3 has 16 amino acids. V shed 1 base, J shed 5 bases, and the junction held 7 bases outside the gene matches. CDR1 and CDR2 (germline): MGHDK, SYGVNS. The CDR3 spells CASSEFWTGRTGELFF. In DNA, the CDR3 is TGTGCCAGCAGTGAATTTTGGACAGGCAGGACCGGGGAGCTGTTTTTT.